This TCR beta chain was recorded in a study of CD8+CD57+ T cells in acquired aplastic anemia. TCR beta VDJ combinations and CDR3 sequences were profiled from genomic DNA. TCRdb recomputed calls from the reads with MiXCR, one row per CDR3 protein. The table has some 150,000 distinct CDR3 sequences, 71% seen once. This clonotype was recorded at least ten times. V lost 3 bases to trimming and J lost 0 bases; unmatched junction nucleotides: 19. CDR3 length: 22 amino acids. It was patients with CD8+CD57+ cell expansion by flow cytometry who were chosen for sequencing. V and J are TRBV12-3 or TRBV12-4 and TRBJ2-6; 8 bases align to TRBD1. The sequenced material came from sorted CD4+, CD8+, or CD8+CD57+ T cells (not recorded which) from PBMCs. This receptor was obtained from a human donor with aplastic anemia. CDR3 in DNA: TGTGCCAGCAGTTTGGATTCCTTGACGGGACAGGCCCTCCACTCTGGGGCCAACGTCCTGACTTTC. Amino acid sequence: CASSLDSLTGQALHSGANVLTF.